The sequence of this T cell receptor beta chain was determined in a study of blood T cell repertoires in COVID-19. The table came from immunoSEQ multiplex PCR; TCRdb's copy has only in-frame clones and leaves some out. Counted here are about 100,000 clones, roughly 84% occurring once; the ten biggest clones make up 9.5% to 15%. Looked up from germline, CDR1 is SNHLY and CDR2 is FYNNEI. The CDR3 totals 13 residues. V was trimmed by 7 bases and J by 3 bases, leaving 9 bases between them. This clone has only a few counts. This sequence originates from a human donor in a cohort sampled during active COVID-19. Sequencing used peripheral blood. The chain uses TRBV2 and TRBJ2-2; D perhaps matches TRBD1 (6 bases). The DNA for the CDR3 is TGTGCCAGCAAGGGGGAGTACACCGGGGAGCTGTTTTTT. This codes for CASKGEYTGELFF.